Each of the 29 T cell receptor beta chains below was sequenced from the same sample in a study of identical twins. TCRdb re-derived calls from the 5' RACE reads in MiXCR, one entry per CDR3 protein. Here the sample spans 250,000 or so distinct CDR3 sequences, about 8.3% being singletons. This sample also belongs to another study, concerning yellow fever vaccine responses in identical twins.

The sequenced sample consisted of CD8+ T cells sorted from blood. The receptors were sampled from a woman between 18 and 30 years old in good health.

The chain uses TRBV7-2 and TRBJ2-3, with 13 bases identical to TRBD2. The CDR3 runs 15 residues. Germline V gene data show CDR1 as SGHTA and CDR2 as FQGNSA. The J segment lost 6 bases and the V segment lost 6 bases, leaving 6 bases of the junction unmatched. The CDR3 coding sequence is TGTGCCAGCAGAGTCAGGGGACTAGCGGGGGATACGCAGTATTTT. It is translated as CASRVRGLAGDTQYF.

V usage is TRBV7-2 and J usage is TRBJ2-3; D remains unclear. The CDR3 has 16 amino acids. Trimming cost V 5 bases and J 1 base, with 16 bases left between them. Germline CDR1 SGHTA, CDR2 FQGNSA. The CDR3 spells CASSVMGLEGTDTQYF. CDR3 nucleotides: TGTGCCAGCAGCGTTATGGGTTTAGAAGGCACAGATACGCAGTATTTT.

This clonotype turned up a few times. The chain joins TRBV27 to TRBJ2-2; no reliable D call. The CDR3 sequence is 17 residues long. V was pared by 3 bases and J by 1 base, with 15 bases between. In germline, CDR1 is MNHEY, CDR2 SMNVEV (reference sequence). CDR3 in DNA: TGTGCCAGCAGTTTTTTATACGATGGCCGGAACACCGGGGAGCTGTTTTTT. Its protein product is CASSFLYDGRNTGELFF.

This clonotype was detected ten times or more. The rearrangement links TRBV6-5 to TRBJ1-1; D not resolved. Trimming took off 5 bases at V and 1 base at J, with 8 bases between the two ends. The CDR3 has 13 residues. CDR1 and CDR2 (germline): MNHEY, SVGAGI. The CDR3 spells CASSASKNTEAFF. The CDR3, as DNA: TGTGCCAGCAGTGCCTCTAAGAACACTGAAGCTTTCTTT.

This clonotype was counted between two and nine times. The J gene is TRBJ2-1, the V gene TRBV11-2; D gene ambiguous. From germline, CDR1 is SGHAT and CDR2 FQNNGV. The CDR3 extends over 10 amino acids. Deletions cut 4 bases from V and 9 bases from J, with 4 bases between. CDR3 sequence: CASSSGEQFF. The DNA of the CDR3 is TGTGCCAGCAGCTCCGGTGAGCAGTTCTTC.

This chain joins TRBV29-1 and TRBJ1-1, with D tentatively TRBD1 (5 bases). The length of the CDR3 is 14 residues. V lost 0 bases and J 11 bases, leaving 19 bases between the germline ends. The germline CDR1 and CDR2 sequences are SQVTM and ANQGSEA. The CDR3, as DNA: TGCAGCGTTGAAGACCAGGTTGGGGGAGGGGACGCTTTCTTT. This sequence encodes CSVEDQVGGGDAFF.

This clonotype turned up a few times. The chain links TRBV11-2 to TRBJ2-5; no clear D gene. The CDR3 is 13 amino acids. V was trimmed by 10 bases and J by 2 bases, leaving 14 bases between them. Germline values: CDR1 SGHAT, CDR2 FQNNGV. CDR3: CATSTQEQETQYF. The CDR3 DNA follows: TGTGCCACATCGACCCAGGAGCAAGAGACCCAGTACTTC.

Worth noting for this clonotype: This sequence may be a read error, since a much larger clone differs from it by one base. This CDR3 fails to terminate in the conserved phenylalanine or tryptophan, so it likely reflects a read error. The genes are TRBV4-2 and TRBJ2-7; 7 bases fit TRBD2. This CDR3 is 12 amino acids long. J gave up 7 bases and V 4 bases, and 4 bases lay outside the gene matches. Germline V gene data show CDR1 as LGHNA and CDR2 as YNFKEQ. The CDR3, as DNA: TGTGCCAGCAGCCGGGGAGGGAGGGAGCAGTACCTC. This translates into CASSRGGREQYL.

This clonotype appeared many times. The chain employs TRBV24-1 and TRBJ1-5; D unclear. V lost 9 bases and J lost 0, with 8 bases in between. Per the germline V gene, CDR1 is KGHDR and CDR2 is SFDVKD. CDR3 length equals 13 residues. The CDR3 DNA is TGTGCCACCCGAGAGGGTAGCAATCAGCCCCAGCATTTT. It translates to CATREGSNQPQHF.

This clonotype has just a few counts. The genes are TRBV29-1 and TRBJ2-3, with 7 bases aligning to TRBD2. Germline lookup yields CDR1 SQVTM and CDR2 ANQGSEA. The V gene end was trimmed by 3 bases and the J gene end by 15 bases; junction bases not matched to a gene: 9. The CDR3 spans 11 residues. The CDR3 DNA is TGCAGCGTTGAGGGGCTAGCGGAGATCTATTTT. Its protein is CSVEGLAEIYF.

In this sample, this clonotype turned up many times. This chain links TRBV15 with TRBJ2-7, with D uncertain. CDR1 and CDR2 (germline): LNHNV, YYDKDF (reference sequence). Trimming pared 0 bases from V and 0 bases from J, leaving 12 bases between. CDR3 length: 16 residues. DNA for the CDR3: TGTGCCACCAGCAGAGATCGGGTCGGCAGCTCCTACGAGCAGTACTTC. Translated: CATSRDRVGSSYEQYF. Full variable domain (remainder filled in from reference TRBV15 and TRBJ2-7): DAMVIQNPRYQVTQFGKPVTLSCSQTLNHNVMYWYQQKSSQAPKLLFHYYDKDFNNEADTPDNFQSRRPNTSFCFLDIRSPGLGDTAMYLCATSRDRVGSSYEQYFGPGTRLTVT.

This clonotype was recorded many times. V gene TRBV7-9 combines with J gene TRBJ2-3; D gene uncertain. Germline CDR1 is SEHNR and CDR2 is FQNEAQ (reference sequence). The length of the CDR3 is 9 residues. Trimming took 11 bases from V and 8 from J, leaving 8 bases between them. The DNA of the CDR3 is TGTGCCTGTCCCCCTACGCAGTATTTT. This translates into CACPPTQYF.

Comments on this clonotype: A read error is likely, as this CDR3 ends without the conserved phenylalanine or tryptophan. The CDR3, as DNA: TGTGCCAGCAGCCCCGACGGAGATTCCTACGAGCAGTACTCC. Its translation is CASSPDGDSYEQYS. The V call is TRBV5-6, the J call TRBJ2-7; D is undetermined. The CDR3 loop spans 14 amino acids. Between the trimmed V and J ends, which lost 4 bases and 1 base, there was a span of 12 bases. CDR1 is SGHDT, CDR2 YYEEEE, per germline.

The gene calls are TRBV6-5 and TRBJ1-2; TRBD1 might be the D (6 bases). CDR3 length equals 15 residues. V was trimmed by 2 bases and J by 2 bases, leaving 12 bases between them. Germline V gene data show CDR1 as MNHEY and CDR2 as SVGAGI. The CDR3, as DNA: TGTGCCAGCAGTTACCCGGATGGACAGAACTATGGCTACACCTTC. This sequence encodes CASSYPDGQNYGYTF.

This clonotype showed up many times. The V gene is TRBV7-3, the J gene TRBJ1-1; 9 bases fit TRBD1. J lost 4 bases, V lost 6 bases, and 6 bases had no gene match. Germline loops: CDR1 SGHTA, CDR2 FQGTGA. The CDR3 covers 14 residues. CDR3 DNA: TGTGCCAGCAGACCTGGGACAGGGAGCACTGAAGCTTTCTTT. This codes for CASRPGTGSTEAFF.

This rearrangement joins TRBV4-2 to TRBJ2-1; no definite D call. There are 15 residues in the CDR3. Per germline, CDR1 LGHNA and CDR2 YNFKEQ. Trimming removed 1 base from V and 4 bases from J, with 11 bases in between. The CDR3 bases are TGTGCCAGCAGCCAAGTACGAGGTGATTACAATGAGCAGTTCTTC. This encodes CASSQVRGDYNEQFF.

The table lists this clonotype with a few counts. The chain joins TRBV5-1 to TRBJ2-7; D remains ambiguous. V was clipped by 0 bases and J by 7 bases, with 14 bases between them. CDR3 length equals 14 residues. Germline CDR1 is SGHRS and CDR2 is YFSETQ. The DNA for the CDR3 is TGCGCCAGCAGCTTGGGGGCACCCGAGGTGGAGCAGTACTTC. It codes for CASSLGAPEVEQYF.

The V and J genes are TRBV14 and TRBJ1-6; 7 nucleotides line up with TRBD1. The ends lost 6 bases at V and 3 bases at J; junction bases unmatched: 8. Germline loops: CDR1 SGHDN, CDR2 FVKESK. This CDR3 spans 16 amino acids. This chain's CDR3 is CASRAGDSRYNSPLHF. The CDR3 DNA reads as TGTGCCAGCAGAGCGGGGGACAGCCGCTATAATTCACCCCTCCACTTT.

This clonotype has ten or more counts. The chain recombines TRBV27 with TRBJ2-1; the D gene is possibly TRBD2 (5 bases). The V gene lost 6 bases and the J gene lost 1 base, with 13 bases spanning the gap. CDR3 length equals 15 residues. CDR1 is MNHEY and CDR2 is SMNVEV in the germline V gene (reference sequence). Written as DNA, the CDR3 is TGTGCCAGCAGAATCAGCGGTACTTCCTACAATGAGCAGTTCTTC. Protein product: CASRISGTSYNEQFF.

This clonotype turned up a few times. The chain combines TRBV5-1 with TRBJ2-7, with 10 positions matching TRBD2. Germline assignment: CDR1 SGHRS and CDR2 YFSETQ. The CDR3 is 16 residues long. V lost 4 bases to trimming and J lost 7 bases; unmatched junction nucleotides: 14. The CDR3 loop is CASSQSWASGSLEQYF. The CDR3 DNA reads as TGCGCCAGCAGCCAGAGCTGGGCTAGCGGGAGTCTGGAGCAGTACTTC.

This clonotype was observed a few times. The chain couples TRBV7-2 to TRBJ2-5; TRBD2 is a possible D gene (6 bases). The ends were cut back, 5 bases at V and 5 bases at J, with 15 bases in the middle. The germline CDR1 and CDR2 sequences are SGHTA and FQGNSA. This CDR3 is built from 14 residues. CDR3 coding DNA: TGTGCCAGCAGCGGGATCTGGAGGGTTGAGACCCAGTACTTC. As protein: CASSGIWRVETQYF.

The CDR3 reads CASTLRVGGEQFF. The DNA for the CDR3 is TGTGCCAGCACTCTGAGGGTGGGAGGTGAGCAGTTCTTC. The V gene is TRBV12-3 or TRBV12-4, the J gene TRBJ2-1, with a tentative D call TRBD2 (6 bases). CDR3 length: 13 residues. The germline V and J ends were trimmed by 7 bases and 9 bases, with 16 bases remaining between them.

This clonotype occurred many times. V and J are TRBV7-9 and TRBJ1-2; 7 nucleotides align to TRBD1. The CDR3 extends over 15 amino acids. V lost 5 bases and J lost 5; bases outside the gene matches: 11. Per the germline V gene, CDR1 is SEHNR and CDR2 is FQNEAQ (reference sequence). In DNA form, the CDR3 reads TGTGCCAGCAGCCCGACAGGGTCTGCCTTTTATGGCTACACCTTC. This codes for CASSPTGSAFYGYTF.

This clonotype was counted only a few times. The chain recombines TRBV7-6 with TRBJ2-5; 7 nucleotides line up with TRBD2. This CDR3 comprises 17 residues. CDR1 is SGHVS and CDR2 is FNYEAQ in the germline V gene. The V segment lost 5 bases and the J segment 4 bases; nucleotides outside the gene matches: 16. In DNA, the CDR3 is TGTGCCAGCAGCGACCCTGCAGCGGGATCACCCGGAGAGACCCAGTACTTC. Translating it yields CASSDPAAGSPGETQYF.

In its sample, this clonotype was seen a few times. The chain uses TRBV9 and TRBJ2-2; 9 nucleotides line up with TRBD2. V was clipped by 3 bases and J by 3 bases; unmatched bases: 9. Looked up from germline, CDR1 is SGDLS and CDR2 is YYNGEE. The CDR3 runs 17 residues. DNA for the CDR3: TGTGCCAGCAGCGCCCGGTATAGCGGGAGTGACACCGGGGAGCTGTTTTTT. Protein product: CASSARYSGSDTGELFF.

This clonotype was detected only a few times. J is TRBJ2-7 and V is TRBV5-6, with TRBD1 matching 10 bases. V gave up 4 bases and J gave up 9 bases; unmatched junction bases: 13. CDR3 length: 15 residues. Germline V gene data show CDR1 as SGHDT and CDR2 as YYEEEE. The CDR3 region has the DNA TGTGCCAGCAGCGGGGCCGGGACAGGGGATAGTGTGCAGTACTTC. Translated, it gives CASSGAGTGDSVQYF. Using reference TRBV5-6 and TRBJ2-7 for the parts outside the CDR3, the full variable domain is DAGVTQSPTHLIKTRGQQVTLRCSPKSGHDTVSWYQQALGQGPQFIFQYYEEEERQRGNFPDRFSGHQFPNYSSELNVNALLLGDSALYLCASSGAGTGDSVQYFGPGTRLTVT.

This clonotype appeared a few times. V and J are TRBV29-1 and TRBJ2-1; a possible D gene is TRBD2 (6 bases). V gave up 8 bases and J gave up 4 bases, with 15 bases separating them. Germline CDR1 reads SQVTM; CDR2 reads ANQGSEA. This CDR3 region has 13 residues. CDR3 in DNA: TGCAGCCTCCTGGAGGGCGGGTACAATGAGCAGTTCTTC. Protein: CSLLEGGYNEQFF.

This clonotype was detected a few times. The CDR3 DNA follows: TGTGCCAGCAGCTTCACTAGCCGCAGCGCTGAGACCCAGTACTTC. It translates to CASSFTSRSAETQYF. This chain connects TRBV7-2 to TRBJ2-5, with a weak D call TRBD2 (6 bases). Germline assignment: CDR1 SGHTA and CDR2 FQGNSA. This CDR3 is 15 amino acids long. V was trimmed by 3 bases and J by 5 bases, leaving 16 bases between them. The variable domain in full, completed from reference TRBV7-2 and TRBJ2-5, reads GAGVSQSPSNKVTEKGKDVELRCDPISGHTALYWYRQSLGQGLEFLIYFQGNSAPDKSGLPSDRFSAERTGGSVSTLTIQRTQQEDSAVYLCASSFTSRSAETQYFGPGTRLLVL.

In its sample, this clonotype was seen a few times. The rearrangement joins TRBV27 to TRBJ2-1; D is possibly TRBD2 (5 bases). The CDR3 spans 15 residues. V dropped 2 bases and J dropped 5 bases, with 13 bases sitting between them. The V gene's germline CDR1 is MNHEY and CDR2 SMNVEV (reference sequence). CDR3 in amino acids: CASSLVRLTDNEQFF. Here the CDR3 DNA reads TGTGCCAGCAGTTTAGTGAGACTAACCGACAATGAGCAGTTCTTC.